These T cell receptor beta chains were read from a single sample in a study of T cell repertoires in cytomegalovirus infection. TCRdb recomputed calls from the reads with MiXCR, one row per CDR3 protein. Of more than 400,000 distinct CDR3 sequences in the sample, about a quarter were seen once. The material sequenced was PBMCs. These receptors came from a human donor in good health (CMV status not recorded). Some clones in this sample may be carry-over from other donors' samples. Each CDR3 is given without its conserved first and last residue.

v_gene	j_gene	len	CDR3aa
TRBV5-4	TRBJ1-4	12	ASSYGQGNEKLF
TRBV7-8	TRBJ1-3	13	ASSLGALSGNTIY
TRBV2	TRBJ2-7	11	ASRVDGSYEQY
TRBV6-2/TRBV6-3	TRBJ1-5	18	ASSYSISRDREYVEQPQH
TRBV11-3	TRBJ1-4	13	ASSLVGQPNEKLF
TRBV7-3	TRBJ2-1	14	ASSFHSGSLYNEQF
TRBV12-3/TRBV12-4	TRBJ1-2	11	ASSMGTVYGYT
TRBV6-2/TRBV6-3	TRBJ2-2	12	ASNSIANTGELF
TRBV7-2	TRBJ2-1	14	ASSSTPGLGTGEQF
TRBV7-2	TRBJ1-5	17	ASSLRGPNPTFPNQPQH
TRBV5-1	TRBJ1-2	14	ASSLASRASFYGYT
TRBV7-2	TRBJ1-1	12	ASSLVGRLTEAF
TRBV4-3	TRBJ2-3	14	ASSQDPAGSTDTQY
TRBV7-6	TRBJ2-6	17	ASSLRLGGAFSGANVLT
TRBV27	TRBJ2-5	14	ASSSARQGARETQY
TRBV5-6	TRBJ1-1	15	ASSSNYRGDRGTEAF
TRBV4-1	TRBJ1-5	10	ASSQDLGPQH
TRBV7-6	TRBJ1-4	11	ASSKLGMEKLF
TRBV20-1	TRBJ1-1	12	SARTPGGNTEAF
TRBV20-1	TRBJ2-3	11	SAPGGNSDTQY
TRBV28	TRBJ2-1	13	ASGLIGGVLNEQF
TRBV29-1	TRBJ2-2	11	SVSYSLAGELF
TRBV7-8	TRBJ1-3	14	ASSRNRGRRGNTIY
TRBV6-1	TRBJ2-1	11	ASSTGGQREQF
TRBV7-2	TRBJ1-5	13	ASSPGTGTNQPQH
TRBV28	TRBJ1-2	12	ASSLAQLVHGYT
TRBV7-9	TRBJ2-7	12	ASSRGPPVYEQY
TRBV20-1	TRBJ1-1	14	SAERRRYGENTEAF
TRBV15	TRBJ2-5	11	ATSRDIMETQY
TRBV20-1	TRBJ2-7	9	SAWDLGLQY
TRBV20-1	TRBJ2-3	13	SASQGGQATDTQY
TRBV7-2	TRBJ1-4	13	ASSLAHQGNEKLF
TRBV7-2	TRBJ2-1	14	ASSLVGGWESNEQF
TRBV6-1	TRBJ2-1	12	ASSDTVGTNEQF
TRBV20-1	TRBJ1-5	13	SAIRWLCCGQPQH
TRBV6-6	TRBJ1-1	11	ASSYWWNTEAF
TRBV29-1	TRBJ2-1	10	SVDGLDNEQF
TRBV5-5	TRBJ2-3	15	ASSAGVTGALTDTQY
TRBV6-6	TRBJ1-1	12	ASSYSSDYTEAF
TRBV12-3/TRBV12-4	TRBJ2-1	12	ASSLSSNYNEQF
TRBV6-6	TRBJ2-1	14	ASSKWTSGLGNEQF
TRBV11-2	TRBJ2-3	12	ASSTIGDPYTQY
TRBV7-6	TRBJ2-1	15	ASSQPRTRRENNEQF
TRBV11-2	TRBJ2-1	14	ASSLETPAGANEQF